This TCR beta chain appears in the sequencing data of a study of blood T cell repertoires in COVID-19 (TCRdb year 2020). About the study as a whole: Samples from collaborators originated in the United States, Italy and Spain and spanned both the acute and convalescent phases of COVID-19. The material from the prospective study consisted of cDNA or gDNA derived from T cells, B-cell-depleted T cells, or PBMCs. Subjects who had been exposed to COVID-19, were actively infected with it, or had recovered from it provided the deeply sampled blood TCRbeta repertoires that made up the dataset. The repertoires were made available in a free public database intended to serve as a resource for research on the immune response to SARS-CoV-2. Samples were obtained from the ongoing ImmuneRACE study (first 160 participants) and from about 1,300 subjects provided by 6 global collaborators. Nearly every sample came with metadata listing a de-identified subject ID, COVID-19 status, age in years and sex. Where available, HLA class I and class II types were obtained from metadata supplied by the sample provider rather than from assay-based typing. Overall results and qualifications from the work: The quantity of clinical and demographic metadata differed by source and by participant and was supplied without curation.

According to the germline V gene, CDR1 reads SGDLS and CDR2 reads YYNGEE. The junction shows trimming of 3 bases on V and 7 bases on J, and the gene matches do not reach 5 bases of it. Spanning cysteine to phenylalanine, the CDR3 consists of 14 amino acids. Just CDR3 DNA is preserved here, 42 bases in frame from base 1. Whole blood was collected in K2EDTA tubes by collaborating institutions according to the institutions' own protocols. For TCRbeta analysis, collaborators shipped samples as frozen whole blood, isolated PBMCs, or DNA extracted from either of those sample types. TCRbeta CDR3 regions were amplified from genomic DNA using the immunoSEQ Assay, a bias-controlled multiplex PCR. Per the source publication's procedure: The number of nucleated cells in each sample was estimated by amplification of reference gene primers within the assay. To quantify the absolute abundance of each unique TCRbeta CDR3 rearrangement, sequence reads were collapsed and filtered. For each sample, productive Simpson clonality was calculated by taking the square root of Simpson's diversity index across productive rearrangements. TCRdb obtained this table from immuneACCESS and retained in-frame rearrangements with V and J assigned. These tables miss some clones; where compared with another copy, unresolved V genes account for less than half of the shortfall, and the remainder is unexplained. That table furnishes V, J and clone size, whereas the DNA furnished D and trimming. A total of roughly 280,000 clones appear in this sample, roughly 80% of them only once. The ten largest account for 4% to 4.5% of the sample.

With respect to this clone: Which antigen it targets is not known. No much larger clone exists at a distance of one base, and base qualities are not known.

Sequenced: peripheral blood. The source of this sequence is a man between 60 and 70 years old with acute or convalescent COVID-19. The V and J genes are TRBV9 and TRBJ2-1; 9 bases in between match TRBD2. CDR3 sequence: CASSASGGRNEQFF. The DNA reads TGTGCCAGCAGCGCCAGCGGGGGGAGGAATGAGCAGTTCTTC.